This entry describes one TCR beta chain. Its cognate antigen is unknown. Germline is not matched at one junction end, which may reflect a read error. The CDR3 contains 17 residues. In germline, CDR1 is MDHEN, CDR2 SYDVKM. This sample was taken from a study of early T cells in non-severe SARS-CoV-2 infection. Across the study: Bulk RNA from unsorted whole blood was sequenced; chains were unpaired. Points from the study as a whole: VDJdb matching favored anti-spike CD8 responses, missing private and CD4 specificities.

Unique molecular identifiers tagged individual cDNA molecules. TCRdb re-analysed the 5' RACE reads in MiXCR, keeping a single row per CDR3 protein. The sample shows about 58,000 distinct CDR3 sequences, under 10% of them seen only once. Sequencing used whole blood. V gene TRBV28 combines with J gene TRBJ2-5; 7 positions match TRBD1. The source of this sequence is an adult who was a healthcare worker with PCR-confirmed SARS-CoV-2 infection or an uninfected control (not recorded which). CDR3 DNA sequence: TGTACCAGCAGTAAAGGACAGGCACACCTCTACCAAGAGACCCAGTACTTC. Translated, it gives CTSSKGQAHLYQETQYF. Drawing the rest from reference TRBV28 and TRBJ2-5, the complete variable domain is DVKVTQSSRYLVKRTGEKVFLECVQDMDHENMFWYRQDPGLGLRLIYFSYDVKMKEKGDIPEGYSVSREKKERFSLILESASTNQTSMYLCTSSKGQAHLYQETQYFGPGTRLLVL.